This T cell receptor (beta chain) is drawn from a study of blood T cell repertoires in COVID-19. Authors' analysis steps: The assay estimated nucleated cells by amplifying reference gene primers. Method: immunoSEQ multiplex PCR; TCRdb's copy keeps in-frame clones and lacks some. That table supplies the V and J calls and clone size; D and trimming were determined from the DNA. In the table there are approximately 210,000 clones, roughly nine tenths of which are singletons. The specimen sequenced was peripheral blood. This receptor was identified in a man between 35 and 55 years old with acute or convalescent COVID-19.

In DNA, the CDR3 is TGTGCCAGTAGTTCGCGGACTTCGAACACCGGGGAGCTGTTTTTT. It specifies CASSSRTSNTGELFF. The V gene is TRBV19, the J gene TRBJ2-2; D may be TRBD2 (5 bases). The germline V and J ends were trimmed by 5 bases and 0 bases, with 10 bases remaining between them. CDR1 and CDR2 from the germline V gene are LNHDA and SQIVND (reference sequence). The CDR3 has 15 amino acids.